A selection of T cell receptor beta chains follows, all from one sample in a study of T cells in Graves' hyperthyroidism and ophthalmopathy. TCRdb passed the multiplex PCR reads through MiXCR, listing each CDR3 protein once. Here the sample spans hundreds of thousands of distinct CDR3 sequences, approximately 18% being singletons. The specimen sequenced was blood. The source is a man aged 45-65 years with Graves' ophthalmopathy. The CDR3 runs from the conserved cysteine through the conserved F or W. The D gene is left open where the match is weak. Clone size, where shown, is once, few, many, or a class for clones that have expanded.

-,-,TRBV20-1,TRBJ1-2,TGCAGTGCTAGAGATTTACGGGGAGAGGTTGGCTACACCTTC,CSARDLRGEVGYTF
-,TRBD1,TRBV24-1,TRBJ1-5,TGTGCCACCAGTGACAGCTCTTCCGGGACAGGGGGGCAGCCCCAGCATTTT,CATSDSSSGTGGQPQHF
many,-,TRBV12-3/TRBV12-4,TRBJ2-5,TGTGCCAGCGGGTTCCTTGGGACCCAGTACTTC,CASGFLGTQYF
-,-,TRBV9,TRBJ2-1,TGTGCCAGCAGCGCTGATGGAGGGTACAATGAGCAGTTCTTC,CASSADGGYNEQFF
-,TRBD2,TRBV6-1,TRBJ2-1,TGTGCCAGCAGCCTTCTAGCGGGAGGGGGGAGCTCCTACAATGAGCAGTTCTTC,CASSLLAGGGSSYNEQFF
many,-,TRBV28,TRBJ2-7,TGTGCCAGCAGTACCCCCCCGTGGAAGGGTATCTCCTACGAGCAGTACTTC,CASSTPPWKGISYEQYF
-,-,TRBV9,TRBJ2-5,TGTGCCAGCAGCGTAGGCAGCGTAGGCGGCGAGACCCAGTACTTC,CASSVGSVGGETQYF
few,TRBD1,TRBV11-2,TRBJ2-4,TGTGCCAGCAGCAATACAGGGGGGACTCAGTACTTC,CASSNTGGTQYF
few,TRBD1,TRBV7-9,TRBJ2-7,TGTGCCAGCACCCTACAGGGGGCGGGCGAGCAGTACTTC,CASTLQGAGEQYF
few,-,TRBV6-1,TRBJ1-2,TGTGCCAGCAGTCCAGAACCCTATGGCTACACCTTC,CASSPEPYGYTF
-,TRBD1,TRBV3-1,TRBJ1-4,TGTGCCAGCAGTTACAGGGGGCGGGGTAATGAAAAACTGTTTTTT,CASSYRGRGNEKLFF
-,TRBD2,TRBV3-1,TRBJ2-5,TGTGCCAGCAGCCAAAACCGGGACTACAGAGAGACCCAGTACTTC,CASSQNRDYRETQYF
-,-,TRBV10-3,TRBJ1-2,TGTGCCATCAGTGCACGGGGGGGCAATGATGGCTACACCTTC,CAISARGGNDGYTF
many,TRBD2,TRBV11-2,TRBJ2-1,TGTGCCAGCAGCTCGCAAGCGGGAGGGCCCCTCAATGAGCAGTTCTTC,CASSSQAGGPLNEQFF
many,TRBD1,TRBV12-3/TRBV12-4,TRBJ1-5,TGTGCCAGCAGTTACCGAACAGGGGGGGTTCAGCCCCAGCATTTT,CASSYRTGGVQPQHF
-,-,TRBV15,TRBJ2-2,TGTGCCACCAGCGCTCTAGCGACCGGGGAGCTGTTTTTT,CATSALATGELFF
few,TRBD1,TRBV19,TRBJ2-3,TGTGCCAGTAGTATGGGGACAGGGGGAGGCACAGATACGCAGTATTTT,CASSMGTGGGTDTQYF
-,TRBD2,TRBV19,TRBJ2-7,TGTGCCAGTAGGAGTGCGGGGGGCAACTACGAGCAGTACTTC,CASRSAGGNYEQYF
many,-,TRBV7-2,TRBJ2-1,TGTGCCAGCAGCTTAGGGGGCCCCCGGACCGGGACGGCGGGCAATGAGCAGTTCTTC,CASSLGGPRTGTAGNEQFF
-,TRBD1,TRBV11-2,TRBJ1-1,TGTGCCAGCAGTTACAGGGGGCTTACTGAAGCTTTCTTT,CASSYRGLTEAFF
many,-,TRBV3-1,TRBJ1-6,TGTGCCAGCAGCCCCCCCGGCCTTTCACCCCTCCACTTT,CASSPPGLSPLHF
many,TRBD2,TRBV20-1,TRBJ2-3,TGCAGTGAAGGGAGGGCAGATACGCAGTATTTT,CSEGRADTQYF
-,-,TRBV9,TRBJ2-1,TGTGCCAGCAGCGTCACAGCAAACTACAATGAGCAGTTCTTC,CASSVTANYNEQFF
many,-,TRBV28,TRBJ1-4,TGTGCCAGCAGTTTGGAGGGGCTAAATGAAAAACTGTTTTTT,CASSLEGLNEKLFF
-,-,TRBV5-1,TRBJ1-5,TGCGCCAGCAGCTTGGAGTGGGGGGATCAGCCCCAGCATTTT,CASSLEWGDQPQHF
many,-,TRBV7-2,TRBJ2-3,TGTGCCAGCAGCTTAGACCGGCAGCCCACAGATACGCAGTATTTT,CASSLDRQPTDTQYF
few,-,TRBV19,TRBJ1-2,TGTGCCAGTAGTAAGGACACCGACTATGGCTACACCTTC,CASSKDTDYGYTF
many,-,TRBV27,TRBJ2-1,TGTGCCAGCAGTGCCTCCGCGGGGGCCGCGTACAATGAGCAGTTCTTC,CASSASAGAAYNEQFF
-,-,TRBV7-9,TRBJ2-2,TGTGCCAGCAGCTTAGCACTCCCAGGGTCCGGGGAGCTGTTTTTT,CASSLALPGSGELFF
many,-,TRBV11-2,TRBJ2-1,TGTGCCAGCAGCTTAGTGTCGTGGGTCGGAGGAGAGAATGAGCAGTTCTTC,CASSLVSWVGGENEQFF
many,TRBD1,TRBV2,TRBJ2-1,TGTGCCAGCAGTGTAACAGGGGGCAGTAGGGATGAGCAGTTCTTC,CASSVTGGSRDEQFF
few,-,TRBV20-1,TRBJ2-7,TGCAGTGCTACCCCCGGGTTCGGCGAGCAGTACTTC,CSATPGFGEQYF
few,-,TRBV24-1,TRBJ2-7,TGTGCCACCAGTGATCGAAACTACGAGCAGTACTTC,CATSDRNYEQYF
many,-,TRBV30,TRBJ1-3,TGTGCCTGGTGTGAGGACTTCCGTGGAAACACCATATATTTT,CAWCEDFRGNTIYF
-,-,TRBV6-1,TRBJ2-3,TGTGCCAGCAGTCGGGAGACCGACACAGATACGCAGTATTTT,CASSRETDTDTQYF
-,-,TRBV5-1,TRBJ2-1,TGCGCCAGCAGCATTTATTGGGGGAGTGATGAGCAGTTCTTC,CASSIYWGSDEQFF
-,-,TRBV20-1,TRBJ2-2,TGCAGTGCTAGCGAGCGGAGCCGCACCACGAACACCGGGGAGCTGTTTTTT,CSASERSRTTNTGELFF
many,TRBD2,TRBV18,TRBJ2-7,TGTGCCAGCTCACCACCGGGGACTACCTACGAGCAGTACTTC,CASSPPGTTYEQYF
-,TRBD2,TRBV10-3,TRBJ2-2,TGTGCCATCAGTGAACGCGGGAGGGAAACCGGGGAGCTGTTTTTT,CAISERGRETGELFF
-,TRBD2,TRBV5-1,TRBJ2-7,TGTGCCAGCAGCTTTAGGCCTAGCGGTGACTACGAGCAGTACTTC,CASSFRPSGDYEQYF
-,TRBD1,TRBV28,TRBJ1-4,TGTGCCAGCCACTCTCCGGGACAGGGAGATGAAAAACTGTTTTTT,CASHSPGQGDEKLFF
many,TRBD2,TRBV9,TRBJ2-1,TGTGCCAGCAGCGTAGCGAGCGGGGTAAGCTCCTACAATGAGCAGTTCTTC,CASSVASGVSSYNEQFF
-,TRBD1,TRBV19,TRBJ2-2,TGTGCCAGTACGTGGACAGGTGACACCGGGGAGCTGTTTTTT,CASTWTGDTGELFF
-,-,TRBV7-8,TRBJ2-2,TGTGCCAGCAGCCAAGGGGGGGTGACCGGGGAGCTGTTTTTT,CASSQGGVTGELFF
few,-,TRBV9,TRBJ2-3,TGTGCCAGCAGCGTAGGGGTAGAAGGTACAGATACGCAGTATTTT,CASSVGVEGTDTQYF
many,TRBD2,TRBV2,TRBJ2-3,TGTGCCAGCGCCGAGGGAGGCGGGGGGGGAGTTGCAGATACGCAGTATTTT,CASAEGGGGGVADTQYF